This entry is about one T cell receptor (beta chain). The germline V gene has CDR1 SGDLS and CDR2 YYNGEE. Trimming took off 1 base at V and 5 bases at J, with 15 bases between the two ends. This CDR3 has 15 amino acids. The sample comes from a study of T-cell memory formation after mild COVID-19. A single record per CDR3 protein comes from TCRdb applying MiXCR to the 5' RACE reads. The table shows about 170,000 distinct CDR3 sequences, with roughly 13% occurring only once. Sequenced: PBMCs or a T cell subset sorted from them (not recorded which). The chain combines TRBV9 with TRBJ1-2; TRBD1 might be the D (5 bases). The sequence derives from a man between 18 and 29 years old who had mild COVID-19 (a few samples of this study predate the infection). Cell type and time point are not known. Written as DNA, the CDR3 is TGTGCCAGCAGCGTAAGCCCACAGGCGTATTATGGCTACACCTTC. It encodes CASSVSPQAYYGYTF.